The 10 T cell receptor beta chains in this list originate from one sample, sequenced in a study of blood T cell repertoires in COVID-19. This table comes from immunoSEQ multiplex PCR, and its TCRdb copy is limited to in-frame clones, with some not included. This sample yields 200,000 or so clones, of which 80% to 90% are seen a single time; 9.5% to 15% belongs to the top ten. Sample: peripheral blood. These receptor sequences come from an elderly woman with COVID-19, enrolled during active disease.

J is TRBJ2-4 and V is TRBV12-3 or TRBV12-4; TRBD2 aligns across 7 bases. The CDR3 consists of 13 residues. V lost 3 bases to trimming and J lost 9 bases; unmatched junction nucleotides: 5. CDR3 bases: TGTGCCAGCAGTTTTGCCCCGGGGGGCATTCAGTACTTC. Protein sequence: CASSFAPGGIQYF.

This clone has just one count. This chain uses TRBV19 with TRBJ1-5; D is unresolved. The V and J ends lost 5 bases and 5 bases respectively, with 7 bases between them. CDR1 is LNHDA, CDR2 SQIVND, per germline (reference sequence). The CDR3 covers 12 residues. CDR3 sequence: CASSVRDQPQHF. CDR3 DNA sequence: TGTGCCAGTAGTGTAAGAGATCAGCCCCAGCATTTT.

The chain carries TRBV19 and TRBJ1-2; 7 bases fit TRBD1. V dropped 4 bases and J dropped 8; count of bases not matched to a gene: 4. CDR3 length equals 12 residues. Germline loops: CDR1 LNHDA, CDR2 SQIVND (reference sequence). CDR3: CASSTGGKGYTF. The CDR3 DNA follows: TGTGCCAGTAGTACAGGGGGGAAAGGCTACACCTTC.

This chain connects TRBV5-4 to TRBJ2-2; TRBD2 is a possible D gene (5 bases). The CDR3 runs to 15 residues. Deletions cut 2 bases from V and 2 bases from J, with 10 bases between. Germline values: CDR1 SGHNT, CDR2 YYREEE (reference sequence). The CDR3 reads CASSLSGSNTGELFF. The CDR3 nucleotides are TGTGCCAGCAGCTTAAGTGGGAGCAACACCGGGGAGCTGTTTTTT. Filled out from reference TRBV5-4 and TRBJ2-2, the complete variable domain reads ETGVTQSPTHLIKTRGQQVTLRCSSQSGHNTVSWYQQALGQGPQFIFQYYREEENGRGNFPPRFSGLQFPNYSSELNVNALELDDSALYLCASSLSGSNTGELFFGEGSRLTVL.

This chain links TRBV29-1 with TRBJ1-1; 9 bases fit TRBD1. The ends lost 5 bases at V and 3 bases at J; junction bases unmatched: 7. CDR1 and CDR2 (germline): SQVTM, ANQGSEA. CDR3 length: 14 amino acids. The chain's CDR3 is CSVHRQGVDTEAFF. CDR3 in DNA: TGCAGCGTTCATCGACAGGGGGTCGACACTGAAGCTTTCTTT.

The CDR3 spells CASSYRDTRNTIYF. The CDR3 region has the DNA TGTGCCAGCAGTTACCGGGACACCAGAAACACCATATATTTT. The V call is TRBV28, the J call TRBJ1-3, with D possibly matching TRBD1 (6 bases). Germline CDR1 reads MDHEN; CDR2 reads SYDVKM. The CDR3 runs to 14 residues. Trimming removed 4 bases from V and 5 bases from J, with 12 bases in between. The full variable domain, in which reference TRBV28 and TRBJ1-3 provide the parts outside the CDR3, is DVKVTQSSRYLVKRTGEKVFLECVQDMDHENMFWYRQDPGLGLRLIYFSYDVKMKEKGDIPEGYSVSREKKERFSLILESASTNQTSMYLCASSYRDTRNTIYFGEGSWLTVV.

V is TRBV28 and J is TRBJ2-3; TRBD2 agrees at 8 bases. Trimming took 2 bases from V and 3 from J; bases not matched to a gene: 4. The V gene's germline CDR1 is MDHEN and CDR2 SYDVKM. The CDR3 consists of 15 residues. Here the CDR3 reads CASSLLVAGTDTQYF. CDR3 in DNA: TGTGCCAGCAGTTTACTGGTAGCGGGGACAGATACGCAGTATTTT.

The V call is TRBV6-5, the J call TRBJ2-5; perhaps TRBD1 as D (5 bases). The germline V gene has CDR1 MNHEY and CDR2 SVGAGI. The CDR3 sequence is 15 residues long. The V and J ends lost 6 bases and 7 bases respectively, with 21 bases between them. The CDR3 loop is CASSPNAGNWGTQYF. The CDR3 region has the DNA TGTGCCAGCAGCCCGAATGCAGGGAACTGGGGGACCCAGTACTTC.

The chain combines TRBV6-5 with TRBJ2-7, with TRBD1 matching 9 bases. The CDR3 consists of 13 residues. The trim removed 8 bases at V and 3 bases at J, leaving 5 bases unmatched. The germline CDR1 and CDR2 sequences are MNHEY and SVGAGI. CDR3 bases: TGTGCCAGCCGGGGACAGGGATACTACGAGCAGTACTTC. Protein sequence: CASRGQGYYEQYF.

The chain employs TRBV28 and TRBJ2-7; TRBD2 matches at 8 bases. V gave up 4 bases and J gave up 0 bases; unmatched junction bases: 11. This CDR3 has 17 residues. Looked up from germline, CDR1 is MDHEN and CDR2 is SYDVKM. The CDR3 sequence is CASSSSWGSGISYEQYF. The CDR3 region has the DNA TGTGCCAGCAGTTCATCTTGGGGTAGCGGGATCTCCTACGAGCAGTACTTC. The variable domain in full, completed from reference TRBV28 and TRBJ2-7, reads DVKVTQSSRYLVKRTGEKVFLECVQDMDHENMFWYRQDPGLGLRLIYFSYDVKMKEKGDIPEGYSVSREKKERFSLILESASTNQTSMYLCASSSSWGSGISYEQYFGPGTRLTVT.